This T cell receptor (beta chain) was identified during a study of blood T cells in healthy people across ages. CDR1 and CDR2 (germline): SGHRS, YFSETQ. CDR3 length equals 14 residues. The ends were cut back, 3 bases at V and 8 bases at J, with 12 bases in the middle. PCR was performed a second time for 7 to 11 cycles using a sample-barcoded 5' primer and a J-beta primer mix. Researchers report that a template-switch adaptor with 12 random nucleotides tagged each cDNA molecule. Using its own MiXCR run on the 5' RACE reads, TCRdb lists one record per CDR3 protein. The sample records around 650,000 distinct CDR3 sequences, approximately 40% being singletons. Each sample used at least 6.5 million PBMCs.

The rearrangement joins TRBV5-1 to TRBJ1-6, with a weak D call TRBD1 (6 bases). The receptor was derived from a man older than 75 in good health. The sequenced sample was blood. The DNA for the CDR3 is TGCGCCAGCAGCTCGGACAGCGCCGATTCACCCCTCCACTTT. This translates into CASSSDSADSPLHF.